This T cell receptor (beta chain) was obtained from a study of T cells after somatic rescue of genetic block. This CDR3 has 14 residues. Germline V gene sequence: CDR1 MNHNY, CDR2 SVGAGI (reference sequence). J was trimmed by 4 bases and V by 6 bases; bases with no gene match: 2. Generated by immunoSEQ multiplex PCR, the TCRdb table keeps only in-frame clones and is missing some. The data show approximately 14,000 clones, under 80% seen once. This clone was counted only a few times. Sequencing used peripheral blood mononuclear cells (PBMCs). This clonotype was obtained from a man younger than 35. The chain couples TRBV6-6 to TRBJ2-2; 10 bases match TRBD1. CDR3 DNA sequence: TGTGCCAGCAGATGGACAGGGGGCACCGGGGAGCTGTTTTTT. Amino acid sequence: CASRWTGGTGELFF.